The 27 T cell receptor beta chains in this list originate from one sample, sequenced in a study of Graves' ophthalmopathy and Graves' hyperthyroidism. The TCR beta CDR3 regions underwent amplification from RNA transcripts. Second-round multiplex PCR followed a first-round RT-PCR using HTBI primers. TCRdb reprocessed the multiplex PCR reads with MiXCR, giving one entry per CDR3 protein. In the table there are some 370,000 distinct CDR3 sequences, about a sixth of which are singletons. The sequenced material came from peripheral blood. These receptor sequences come from an adult woman with stable Graves' hyperthyroidism.

This clonotype was found many times. The chain links TRBV28 to TRBJ2-5; D remains ambiguous. V was clipped by 11 bases and J by 2 bases, with 15 bases between them. The CDR3 has 13 amino acids. Germline V gene lookup returns CDR1 MDHEN and CDR2 SYDVKM. The CDR3 nucleotides are TGTGCCGCATTAAACTCTGGGCAAGAGACCCAGTACTTC. Translation: CAALNSGQETQYF. Based on the CDR3 plus reference TRBV28 and TRBJ2-5, the full variable domain is DVKVTQSSRYLVKRTGEKVFLECVQDMDHENMFWYRQDPGLGLRLIYFSYDVKMKEKGDIPEGYSVSREKKERFSLILESASTNQTSMYLCAALNSGQETQYFGPGTRLLVL.

This clonotype appeared many times. The chain couples TRBV7-3 to TRBJ1-2; D possibly corresponds to TRBD1 (6 bases). Trimming stripped 2 bases from V and 8 bases from J, with 15 bases between. Germline V CDR1 and CDR2: SGHTA, FQGTGA. The CDR3 length is 14 residues. The CDR3 sequence: CASSLGRDTQGYTF. CDR3 nucleotide sequence: TGTGCCAGCAGCTTAGGCCGGGACACCCAAGGCTACACCTTC.

The sample holds many counts of this clonotype. The genes are TRBV12-5 and TRBJ2-7, with 10 positions matching TRBD2. This CDR3 spans 15 amino acids. CDR1 and CDR2 (germline): LGHNT, FRNRAP. The ends lost 4 bases at V and 2 bases at J; junction bases unmatched: 5. In nucleotides, the CDR3 is TGTGCTAGTGGTTCCAGCGGGGGGGGTACCTACGAGCAGTACTTC. Its protein product is CASGSSGGGTYEQYF.

This clonotype was seen ten or more times. The chain has TRBV2 and TRBJ2-7, with D possibly TRBD2 on 6 matching bases. The CDR3 consists of 13 residues. The ends were cut back, 6 bases at V and 5 bases at J, with 14 bases in the middle. CDR1 SNHLY and CDR2 FYNNEI come from the germline V gene. CDR3 residues: CASRMPGGDEQYF. CDR3 coding DNA: TGTGCCAGCAGAATGCCCGGCGGGGACGAGCAGTACTTC.

This clonotype appeared many times. The chain carries TRBV6-1 and TRBJ2-7; the D gene could be TRBD1 or TRBD2 (5 bases each). This CDR3 region has 16 residues. V was clipped by 6 bases and J by 1 base, with 19 bases between them. The germline gives CDR1 MNHNS, CDR2 SASEGT. CDR3 sequence (DNA): TGTGCCAGCAGCATCAATCCCGATGGGGGATCCTACGAGCAGTACTTC. Translating it yields CASSINPDGGSYEQYF.

This chain uses TRBV2 with TRBJ1-5, with TRBD1 matching 8 bases. Germline trimming cut 6 bases from V and 0 bases from J; bases unmatched to any gene: 10. Germline assignment: CDR1 SNHLY and CDR2 FYNNEI. This CDR3 has 17 residues. Here the CDR3 DNA reads TGTGCCAGCAGAAGGGACAGGTCCGGGGGTAGCAATCAGCCCCAGCATTTT. Translated, it gives CASRRDRSGGSNQPQHF.

Here the CDR3 DNA reads TGTGCCTGGGGACAGGGACACACTGAAGCTTTCTTT. Protein product: CAWGQGHTEAFF. The chain links TRBV30 to TRBJ1-1, with 8 bases identical to TRBD1. Trimming removed 5 bases from V and 3 bases from J; junction bases left unmatched: 2. The germline V gene encodes CDR1 GTSNPN and CDR2 SVGIG (reference sequence). The CDR3 has 12 residues.

This clonotype was seen at least ten times. The rearrangement links TRBV6-2 or TRBV6-3 to TRBJ1-1; TRBD1 is a possible D gene (5 bases). This CDR3 is 15 amino acids long. V was trimmed by 2 bases and J by 7 bases, leaving 17 bases between them. CDR1 MNHEY and CDR2 SVGEGT come from the germline V gene. CDR3 DNA: TGTGCCAGCAGTTACCCTTTCGTATATGGGGGTGAAGCTTTCTTT. It yields the protein CASSYPFVYGGEAFF.

This clonotype appeared a few times. V is TRBV20-1 and J is TRBJ1-5; 8 nucleotides match TRBD1. CDR3 length equals 15 residues. V shed 2 bases, J shed 1 base, and the junction held 4 bases outside the gene matches. Germline values: CDR1 DFQATT, CDR2 SNEGSKA (reference sequence). The CDR3 coding sequence is TGCAGTGCTAGACGCCGACAGGGGAGCAATCAGCCCCAGCATTTT. Translating gives CSARRRQGSNQPQHF.

The chain uses TRBV6-1 and TRBJ2-6; TRBD1 matches at 7 bases. Per the germline V gene, CDR1 is MNHNS and CDR2 is SASEGT. The CDR3 has 15 residues. The junction had 3 bases not matched to a gene; V was cut back by 7 bases and J by 0 bases. CDR3 in amino acids: CASKGAGSGANVLTF. The CDR3, as DNA: TGTGCCAGCAAGGGGGCGGGCTCTGGGGCCAACGTCCTGACTTTC.

Only a few counts were recorded for this clonotype. The chain carries TRBV19 and TRBJ1-5; TRBD1 matches at 8 bases. This CDR3 has 16 residues. The germline gives CDR1 LNHDA, CDR2 SQIVND (reference sequence). V lost 6 bases to trimming and J lost 3 bases; unmatched junction nucleotides: 10. CDR3 nucleotide sequence: TGTGCCAGTAGAAATTGGACAGGGCGGGTCAATCAGCCCCAGCATTTT. Its translation is CASRNWTGRVNQPQHF.

This clonotype was observed many times. The gene calls are TRBV28 and TRBJ2-7, with D maybe TRBD1 (6 bases). CDR3 length: 16 residues. V was shortened by 2 bases and J by 0 bases, with 14 bases between the two germline ends. From germline, CDR1 is MDHEN and CDR2 SYDVKM. CDR3 coding DNA: TGTGCCAGCAGTTTAGGCAGGGGATTCAGCTCCTACGAGCAGTACTTC. Its protein is CASSLGRGFSSYEQYF.

This clonotype was observed many times. The chain couples TRBV27 to TRBJ1-1, with TRBD1 matching over 9 bases. There are 13 residues in the CDR3. CDR1 and CDR2 (germline): MNHEY, SMNVEV (reference sequence). The V segment lost 5 bases and the J segment 6 bases; nucleotides outside the gene matches: 4. The CDR3 DNA reads TGTGCCAGCAGTACAGGGGGCGGGGCTGAAGCTTTCTTT. It specifies CASSTGGGAEAFF.

Concerning this clonotype itself: With a much larger clone just one base away, this may be a read error. The rearrangement uses TRBV28 and TRBJ2-7; D uncertain. Between the trimmed V and J ends, which lost 2 bases and 3 bases, there was a span of 14 bases. The CDR3 is made up of 15 amino acids. Germline-derived CDR1 and CDR2 are MDHEN and SYDVKM. In DNA form, the CDR3 reads TGTGCCAGCAGTTTAGTCCATCGAAGGAGCTACGAGCAGTACGTC. Translated, it gives CASSLVHRRSYEQYV.

Many counts were recorded for this clonotype. The gene calls are TRBV20-1 and TRBJ2-7, with D hard to call. V dropped 0 bases and J dropped 4 bases, with 16 bases sitting between them. CDR3 length: 15 amino acids. Per germline, CDR1 DFQATT and CDR2 SNEGSKA (reference sequence). The chain's CDR3 is CSARDVAATRYEQYF. The CDR3 nucleotides are TGCAGTGCTAGAGACGTTGCGGCTACAAGATACGAGCAGTACTTC.

The chain joins TRBV20-1 to TRBJ1-5; the D gene is possibly TRBD1 (5 bases). V lost 0 bases to trimming and J lost 0 bases, with 9 bases between them. The CDR3 spans 15 residues. The V gene's germline CDR1 is DFQATT and CDR2 SNEGSKA (reference sequence). The CDR3 region is CSAREGVDSNQPQHF. The CDR3 DNA sequence: TGCAGTGCTAGAGAGGGGGTGGATAGCAATCAGCCCCAGCATTTT.

In its sample, this clonotype was seen many times. The genes are TRBV11-2 and TRBJ2-5; a possible D gene is TRBD2 (5 bases). Germline V lookup: CDR1 SGHAT, CDR2 FQNNGV. The V end lost 4 bases, the J end lost 5 bases, and 14 bases lay between the germline ends. CDR3 length equals 14 residues. The CDR3 loop reads CASSSLRGRETQYF. CDR3 in DNA: TGTGCCAGCAGCTCCCTCCGCGGGCGGGAGACCCAGTACTTC.

This clonotype was observed many times. CDR3 DNA sequence: TGTGCCAGCAGGGAATATGGACAGGGGGGCACTGAAGCTTTCTTT. Translation: CASREYGQGGTEAFF. The chain links TRBV2 to TRBJ1-1; 10 bases fit TRBD1. CDR1 is SNHLY and CDR2 is FYNNEI in the germline V gene. V shed 6 bases and J 4 bases; nucleotides not matched to a gene: 8. CDR3 length equals 15 residues.

This clonotype has at least ten counts. Its ends do not fully match the called genes, so a read error is possible. The chain links TRBV28 to TRBJ1-1; D gene ambiguous. The length of the CDR3 is 12 residues. The germline V gene has CDR1 MDHEN and CDR2 SYDVKM. Written as DNA, the CDR3 is TGTGCCATCAGTTCTTTCCCCGCTGAAGCTTTCTTT. Its translation is CAISSFPAEAFF.

The V gene is TRBV5-1, the J gene TRBJ2-2; D remains unclear. V was trimmed by 7 bases and J by 1 base, leaving 11 bases between them. The CDR3 consists of 14 residues. Germline V gives CDR1 SGHRS, CDR2 YFSETQ. The CDR3 DNA follows: TGCGCCAGCGGATTGGCCCAGAACACCGGGGAGCTGTTTTTT. It encodes CASGLAQNTGELFF.

There are many counts of this clonotype. The rearrangement uses TRBV28 and TRBJ2-5, with D possibly being TRBD2 (5 bases). The CDR3 totals 13 residues. V dropped 2 bases and J dropped 4 bases, with 8 bases sitting between them. Germline V gene data show CDR1 as MDHEN and CDR2 as SYDVKM. As DNA, the CDR3 is TGTGCCAGCAGTTTACCCGGGATAGAGACCCAGTACTTC. Its protein is CASSLPGIETQYF.

The chain recombines TRBV18 with TRBJ1-3; D remains unclear. The CDR3 loop spans 13 amino acids. Germline V lookup: CDR1 KGHSH, CDR2 LQKENI. Trimming removed 6 bases from V and 4 bases from J, with 10 bases in between. CDR3 amino acids: CASSEWKGNTIYF. In nucleotides, the CDR3 is TGTGCCAGCTCCGAGTGGAAAGGAAACACCATATATTTT. Looking up the rest from reference TRBV18 and TRBJ1-3 gives the full variable domain: NAGVMQNPRHLVRRRGQEARLRCSPMKGHSHVYWYRQLPEEGLKFMVYLQKENIIDESGMPKERFSAEFPKEGPSILRIQQVVRGDSAAYFCASSEWKGNTIYFGEGSWLTVV.

This clonotype has a count of ten or more. The chain is built from TRBV11-2 and TRBJ2-7; 7 bases match TRBD2. This CDR3 comprises 14 residues. The germline gives CDR1 SGHAT, CDR2 FQNNGV. The ends lost 4 bases at V and 3 bases at J; junction bases unmatched: 6. The CDR3 protein is CASSSLAVIYEQYF. In DNA form, the CDR3 reads TGTGCCAGCAGCTCGCTAGCGGTTATCTACGAGCAGTACTTC.

This clonotype was seen only a few times. The chain couples TRBV6-2 or TRBV6-3 to TRBJ2-7, with D uncertain. Between the trimmed V and J ends, which lost 2 bases and 3 bases, there was a span of 8 bases. The germline V gene has CDR1 MNHEY and CDR2 SVGEGT. The CDR3 sequence is 13 residues long. CDR3 protein: CASSYQPGYEQYF. In DNA, the CDR3 is TGTGCCAGCAGTTACCAGCCGGGCTACGAGCAGTACTTC.

This clonotype appeared a few times. The chain employs TRBV29-1 and TRBJ2-2; the D gene is possibly TRBD2 (6 bases). The CDR3 contains 14 residues. Trimming pared 4 bases from V and 0 bases from J, leaving 9 bases between. Germline V gives CDR1 SQVTM, CDR2 ANQGSEA. Here the CDR3 reads CSVVAEANTGELFF. CDR3 in DNA: TGCAGCGTTGTAGCGGAAGCGAACACCGGGGAGCTGTTTTTT.

The table lists this clonotype with a few counts. This may arise from a read error, as a much more abundant clone is one base away. The chain carries TRBV6-1 and TRBJ2-7, with D unresolved. The CDR3 totals 10 residues. The V end lost 7 bases, the J end lost 2 bases, and 3 bases lay between the germline ends. Germline V gene lookup returns CDR1 MNHNS and CDR2 SASEGT. CDR3: CASNAYEQYF. The CDR3 DNA reads TGTGCCAGCAACGCCTACGAGCAGTACTTC.

This clonotype was seen repeatedly, ten times or more. The chain carries TRBV19 and TRBJ2-5, with 12 bases fitting TRBD2. The CDR3 is 15 residues long. V shed 3 bases and J 4 bases; nucleotides not matched to a gene: 3. Germline loops: CDR1 LNHDA, CDR2 SQIVND (reference sequence). The CDR3 is CASSMTSGSGETQYF. As DNA, the CDR3 is TGTGCCAGTAGTATGACTAGCGGGAGTGGAGAGACCCAGTACTTC.